The rows below give T cell receptor beta chains drawn from one sample of a study of T cell changes during pregnancy in multiple sclerosis. The method was immunoSEQ multiplex PCR; TCRdb's version includes in-frame clones alone and lacks a portion of them. The repertoire consists of some 80,000 clones, with over 90% occurring once and the leading ten covering roughly 1.1%. Specimen: peripheral blood, collected in the second trimester of pregnancy. These receptors all come from a female donor with multiple sclerosis, enrolled in a pregnancy study. Each CDR3 is given without its conserved first and last residue. Fields, in order: CDR3 protein, J gene, V gene.

ASSGGQGLQPQH,TRBJ1-5,TRBV2
ASSLVGTGSHEQY,TRBJ2-7,TRBV5-6
ASSLELAGGDTQY,TRBJ2-3,TRBV5-1
ASSARDRGPGELF,TRBJ2-2,TRBV19
ASSFQVNQPQH,TRBJ1-5,TRBV27
ATRGRGLAGDTQY,TRBJ2-3,TRBV5-4
ASSLFRGYYEQY,TRBJ2-7,TRBV27
ASSKDTSGSYNEQF,TRBJ2-1,TRBV21-1
ASRGLAGIGGELF,TRBJ2-2,TRBV2
ASSIRSANTGELF,TRBJ2-2,TRBV19
ATQDRVNGYT,TRBJ1-2,TRBV5-4